The clone carrying this T cell receptor beta chain has just a few counts. As yet, its antigen is unknown. RNA was extracted and reverse transcribed into cDNA as the sequencing template. Clones were sequenced by immunoSEQ multiplex PCR, and TCRdb holds only the in-frame ones, with some missing. Here the sample spans under 250,000 clones, 50% to 70% being singletons. Samples from alopecia areata patients were lesional scalp punch biopsies and peripheral blood. This record comes from a study of CD8+ T cells in alopecia areata. About the research overall: Tofacitinib administration to treated patients was oral, at 5 to 10 mg twice daily. People stayed on tofacitinib for 6 to 18 months, then stopped the drug for 6 months. Notes on the study in general: Besides other cells, scalp samples also yield sequences of resident alphabeta T cells from normal skin.

The CDR3 has 13 residues. V was shortened by 5 bases and J by 7 bases, with 18 bases between the two germline ends. CDR1 SQVTM and CDR2 ANQGSEA come from the germline V gene. The gene calls are TRBV29-1 and TRBJ2-7; D unresolved. The source was CD4+ T cells sorted from blood, collected at week 0. This receptor was taken from a human donor with alopecia areata. CDR3 DNA: TGCAGCGTTCGGACGAGTGGCCTCGGTGAGCAGTACTTC. It yields the protein CSVRTSGLGEQYF.